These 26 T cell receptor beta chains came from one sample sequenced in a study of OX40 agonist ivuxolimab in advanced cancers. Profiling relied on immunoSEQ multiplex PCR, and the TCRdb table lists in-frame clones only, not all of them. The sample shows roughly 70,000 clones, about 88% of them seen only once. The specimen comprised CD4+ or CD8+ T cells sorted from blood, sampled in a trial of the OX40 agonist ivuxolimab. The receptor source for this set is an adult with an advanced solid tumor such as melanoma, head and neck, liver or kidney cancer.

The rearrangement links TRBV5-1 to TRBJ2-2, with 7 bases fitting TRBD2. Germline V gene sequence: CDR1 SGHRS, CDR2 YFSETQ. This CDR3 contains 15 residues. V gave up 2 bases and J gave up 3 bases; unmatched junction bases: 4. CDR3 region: CASSFSGSYTGELFF. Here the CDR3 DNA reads TGCGCCAGCAGCTTTAGCGGGTCTTACACCGGGGAGCTGTTTTTT.

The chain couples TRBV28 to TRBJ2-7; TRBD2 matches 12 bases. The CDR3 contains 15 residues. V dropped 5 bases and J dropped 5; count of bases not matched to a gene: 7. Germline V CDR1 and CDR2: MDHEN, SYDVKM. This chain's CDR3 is CASSTQTSGSHEQYF. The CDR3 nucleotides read TGTGCCAGCAGTACCCAGACTAGCGGGAGCCACGAGCAGTACTTC. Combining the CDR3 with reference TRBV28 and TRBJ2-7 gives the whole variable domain DVKVTQSSRYLVKRTGEKVFLECVQDMDHENMFWYRQDPGLGLRLIYFSYDVKMKEKGDIPEGYSVSREKKERFSLILESASTNQTSMYLCASSTQTSGSHEQYFGPGTRLTVT.

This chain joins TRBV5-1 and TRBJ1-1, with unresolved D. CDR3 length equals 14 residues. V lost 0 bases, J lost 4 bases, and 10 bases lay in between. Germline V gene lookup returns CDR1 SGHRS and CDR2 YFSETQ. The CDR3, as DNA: TGCGCCAGCAGCTTGGAAATAATGGGCACTGAAGCTTTCTTT. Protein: CASSLEIMGTEAFF.

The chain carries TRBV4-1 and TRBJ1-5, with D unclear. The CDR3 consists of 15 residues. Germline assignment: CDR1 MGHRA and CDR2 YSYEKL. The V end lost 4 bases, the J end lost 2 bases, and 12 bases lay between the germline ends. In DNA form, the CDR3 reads TGCGCCAGCAGCCTGGCGGACGCGCGCAATCAGCCCCAGCATTTT. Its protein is CASSLADARNQPQHF.

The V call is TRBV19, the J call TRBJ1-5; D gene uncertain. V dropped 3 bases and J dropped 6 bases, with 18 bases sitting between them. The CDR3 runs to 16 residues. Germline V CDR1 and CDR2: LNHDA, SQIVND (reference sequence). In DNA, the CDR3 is TGTGCCAGTAGTATCCTTCCGGGGATGAGCGGTCAGCCCCAGCATTTT. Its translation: CASSILPGMSGQPQHF.

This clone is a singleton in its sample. The CDR3 spells CSVGAGGTYEQYF. The CDR3 nucleotides are TGCAGCGTTGGGGCAGGGGGAACCTACGAGCAGTACTTC. This chain joins TRBV29-1 and TRBJ2-7; 7 nucleotides line up with TRBD1. The germline CDR1 and CDR2 sequences are SQVTM and ANQGSEA. The CDR3 sequence is 13 residues long. V lost 4 bases to trimming and J lost 2 bases; unmatched junction nucleotides: 5.

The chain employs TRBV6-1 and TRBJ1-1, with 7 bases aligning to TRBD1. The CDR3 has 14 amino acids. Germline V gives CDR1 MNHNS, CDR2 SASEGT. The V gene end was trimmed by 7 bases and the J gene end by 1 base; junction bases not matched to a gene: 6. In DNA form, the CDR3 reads TGTGCCAGCACGTTGGACAGGCCGAACACTGAAGCTTTCTTT. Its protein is CASTLDRPNTEAFF.

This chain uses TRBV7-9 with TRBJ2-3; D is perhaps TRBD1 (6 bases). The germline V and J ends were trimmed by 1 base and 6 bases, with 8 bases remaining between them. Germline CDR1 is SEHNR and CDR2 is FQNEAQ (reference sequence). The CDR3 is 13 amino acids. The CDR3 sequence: CASSLVGADTQYF. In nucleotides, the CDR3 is TGTGCCAGCAGCTTAGTGGGGGCTGATACGCAGTATTTT.

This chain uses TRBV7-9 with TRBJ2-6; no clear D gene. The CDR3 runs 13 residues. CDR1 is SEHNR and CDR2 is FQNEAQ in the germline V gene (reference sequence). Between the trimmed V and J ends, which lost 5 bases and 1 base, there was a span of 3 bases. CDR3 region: CASSPSGANVLTF. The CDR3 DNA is TGTGCCAGCAGCCCTTCTGGGGCCAACGTCCTGACTTTC.

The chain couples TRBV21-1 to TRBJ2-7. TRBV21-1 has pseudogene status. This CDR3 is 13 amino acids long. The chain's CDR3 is CASSKPSLWEQYF. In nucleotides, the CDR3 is TGTGCCAGCAGCAAGCCCTCTCTTTGGGAGCAGTACTTC.

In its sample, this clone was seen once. DNA of the CDR3: TGTGCCAGCTCACTGGAGACAGGCGGCTACAATGAGCAGTTCTTC. Translation gives CASSLETGGYNEQFF. This chain uses TRBV18 with TRBJ2-1; D may be TRBD1 (6 bases). The CDR3 has 15 residues. Looked up from germline, CDR1 is KGHSH and CDR2 is LQKENI. V dropped 4 bases and J dropped 3 bases, with 13 bases sitting between them.

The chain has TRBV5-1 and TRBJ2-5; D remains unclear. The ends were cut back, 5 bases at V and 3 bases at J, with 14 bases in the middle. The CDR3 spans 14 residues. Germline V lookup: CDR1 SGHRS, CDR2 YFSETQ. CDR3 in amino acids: CASSKFGQKETQYF. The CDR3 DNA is TGCGCCAGCAGTAAATTCGGCCAGAAAGAGACCCAGTACTTC.

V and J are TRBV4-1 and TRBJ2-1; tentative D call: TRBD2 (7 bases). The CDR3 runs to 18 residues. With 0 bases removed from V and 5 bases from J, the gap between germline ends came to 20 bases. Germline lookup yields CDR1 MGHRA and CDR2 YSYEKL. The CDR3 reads CASSQDRLQRGGNNEQFF. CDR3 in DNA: TGCGCCAGCAGCCAAGATCGATTACAAAGGGGGGGAAACAATGAGCAGTTCTTC.

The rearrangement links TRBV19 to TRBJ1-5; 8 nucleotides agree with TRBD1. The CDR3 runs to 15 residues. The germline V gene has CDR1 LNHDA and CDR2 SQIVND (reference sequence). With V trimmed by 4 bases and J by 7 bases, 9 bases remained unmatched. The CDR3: CASSKGQGVFQPQHF. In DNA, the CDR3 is TGTGCCAGTAGTAAAGGACAGGGAGTATTCCAGCCCCAGCATTTT.

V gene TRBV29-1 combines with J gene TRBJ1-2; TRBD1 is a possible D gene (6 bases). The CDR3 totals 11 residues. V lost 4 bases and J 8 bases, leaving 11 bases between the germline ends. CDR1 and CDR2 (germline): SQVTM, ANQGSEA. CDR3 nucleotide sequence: TGCAGCGTTGCGGGGGCAGAAGGCTACACCTTC. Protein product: CSVAGAEGYTF.

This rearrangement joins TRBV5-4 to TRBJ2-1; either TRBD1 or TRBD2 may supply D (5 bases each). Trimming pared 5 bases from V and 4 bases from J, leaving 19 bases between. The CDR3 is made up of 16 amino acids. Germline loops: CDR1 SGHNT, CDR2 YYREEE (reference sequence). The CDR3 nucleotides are TGTGCCAGCAGGGGTAGGGGAGATGGGGTTTACAATGAGCAGTTCTTC. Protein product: CASRGRGDGVYNEQFF.

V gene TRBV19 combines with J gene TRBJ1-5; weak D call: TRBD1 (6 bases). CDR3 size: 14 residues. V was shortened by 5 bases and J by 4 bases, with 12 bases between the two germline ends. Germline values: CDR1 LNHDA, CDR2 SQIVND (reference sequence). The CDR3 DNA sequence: TGTGCCAGTAGTTTGGACAGAGCTAATCAGCCCCAGCATTTT. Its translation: CASSLDRANQPQHF. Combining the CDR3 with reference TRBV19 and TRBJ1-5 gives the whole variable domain DGGITQSPKYLFRKEGQNVTLSCEQNLNHDAMYWYRQDPGQGLRLIYYSQIVNDFQKGDIAEGYSVSREKKESFPLTVTSAQKNPTAFYLCASSLDRANQPQHFGDGTRLSIL.

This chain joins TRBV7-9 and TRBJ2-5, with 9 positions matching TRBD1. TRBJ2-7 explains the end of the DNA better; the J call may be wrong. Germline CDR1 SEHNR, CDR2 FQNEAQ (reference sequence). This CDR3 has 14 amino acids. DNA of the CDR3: TGTGCCAGCAGATGGGACAGGGCCCCCTACGAGCAGTACTTC. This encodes CASRWDRAPYEQYF.

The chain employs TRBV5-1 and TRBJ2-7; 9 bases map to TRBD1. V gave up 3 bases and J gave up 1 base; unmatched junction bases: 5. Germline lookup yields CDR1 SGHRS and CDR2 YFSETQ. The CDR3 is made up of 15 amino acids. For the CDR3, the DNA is TGCGCCAGCAGCTCGCCGGGACAGGGATCCTACGAGCAGTACTTC. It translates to CASSSPGQGSYEQYF.

CDR3 DNA sequence: TGTGCCAGCAGTCTACACCAGGACAACAAAAACATTCAGTACTTC. Protein sequence: CASSLHQDNKNIQYF. This sequence joins TRBV4-2 and TRBJ2-4; weak D call: TRBD1 (5 bases). In germline, CDR1 is LGHNA, CDR2 YNFKEQ. Deletions cut 6 bases from V and 3 bases from J, with 15 bases between. CDR3 length: 15 amino acids.

Written as DNA, the CDR3 is TGTGCCAGCAGCTTGCTAATCCCCGGGGAGCTGTTTTTT. Protein sequence: CASSLLIPGELFF. The V call is TRBV5-6, the J call TRBJ2-2; D gene unclear. CDR3 size: 13 residues. Trimming stripped 1 base from V and 6 bases from J, with 7 bases between. Germline V CDR1 and CDR2: SGHDT, YYEEEE.

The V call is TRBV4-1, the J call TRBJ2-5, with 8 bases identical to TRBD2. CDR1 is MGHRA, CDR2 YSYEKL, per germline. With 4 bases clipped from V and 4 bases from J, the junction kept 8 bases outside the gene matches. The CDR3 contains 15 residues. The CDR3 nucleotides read TGCGCCAGCAGCCCCCGAGCGGGAGTGGGAGAGACCCAGTACTTC. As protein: CASSPRAGVGETQYF.

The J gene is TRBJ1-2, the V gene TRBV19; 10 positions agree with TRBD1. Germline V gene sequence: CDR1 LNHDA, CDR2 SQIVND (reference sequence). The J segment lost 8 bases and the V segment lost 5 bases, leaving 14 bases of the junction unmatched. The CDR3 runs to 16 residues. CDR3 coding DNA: TGTGCCAGTAGTTTGGACCGGACAGGGGGAACTGGCGGCTACACCTTC. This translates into CASSLDRTGGTGGYTF.

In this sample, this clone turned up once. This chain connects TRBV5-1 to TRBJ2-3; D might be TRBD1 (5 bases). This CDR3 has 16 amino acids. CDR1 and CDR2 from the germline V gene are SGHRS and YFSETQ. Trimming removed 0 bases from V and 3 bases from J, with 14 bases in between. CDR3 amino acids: CASSLAVGRTTDTQYF. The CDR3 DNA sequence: TGCGCCAGCAGCTTGGCCGTGGGGCGTACGACAGATACGCAGTATTTT.

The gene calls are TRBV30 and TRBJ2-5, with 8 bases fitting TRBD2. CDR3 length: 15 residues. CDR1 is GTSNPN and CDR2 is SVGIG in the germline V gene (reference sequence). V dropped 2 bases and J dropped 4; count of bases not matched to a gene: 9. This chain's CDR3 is CAWSIGAGGTETQYF. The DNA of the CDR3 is TGTGCCTGGAGTATAGGGGCGGGAGGTACAGAGACCCAGTACTTC.

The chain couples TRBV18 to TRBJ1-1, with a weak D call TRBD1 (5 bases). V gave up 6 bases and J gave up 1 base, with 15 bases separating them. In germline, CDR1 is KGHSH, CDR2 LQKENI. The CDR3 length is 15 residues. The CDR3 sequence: CASSYSTASNTEAFF. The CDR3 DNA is TGTGCCAGCTCGTACTCGACAGCGTCGAACACTGAAGCTTTCTTT.